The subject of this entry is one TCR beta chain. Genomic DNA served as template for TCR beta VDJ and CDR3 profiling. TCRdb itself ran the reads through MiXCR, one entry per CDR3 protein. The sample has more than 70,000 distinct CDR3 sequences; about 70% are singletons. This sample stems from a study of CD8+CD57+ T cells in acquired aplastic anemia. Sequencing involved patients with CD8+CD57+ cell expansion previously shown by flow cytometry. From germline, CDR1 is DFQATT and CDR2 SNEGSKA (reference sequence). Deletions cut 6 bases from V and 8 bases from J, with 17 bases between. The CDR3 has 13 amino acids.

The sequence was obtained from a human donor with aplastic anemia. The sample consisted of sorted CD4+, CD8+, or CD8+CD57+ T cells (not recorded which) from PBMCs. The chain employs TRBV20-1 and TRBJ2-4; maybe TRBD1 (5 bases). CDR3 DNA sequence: TGCAGTGCCTCCCCTAACCAACAGGACATTCAGTACTTC. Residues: CSASPNQQDIQYF.